Presented here are 29 T cell receptor beta chains from one specimen sequenced in a study of cytomegalovirus exposure and HLA in healthy donors. TCRdb's table, derived via immunoSEQ multiplex PCR, lists solely in-frame clones and lacks some. This sample has about 160,000 clones, with under 90% found just once. Material for sequencing was PBMCs. These receptors were taken from a young man in good health and CMV-seropositive.

The rearrangement links TRBV7-2 to TRBJ1-1; 12 bases are a match to TRBD1. V shed 5 bases and J 4 bases; nucleotides not matched to a gene: 8. CDR1 is SGHTA and CDR2 is FQGNSA in the germline V gene. This CDR3 has 16 residues. CDR3 sequence reads: CASSRRDRGRGTEAFF. The CDR3 DNA reads as TGTGCCAGCAGCCGCCGGGACAGGGGGCGCGGCACTGAAGCTTTCTTT. Full variable domain (rest looked up from reference TRBV7-2 and TRBJ1-1): GAGVSQSPSNKVTEKGKDVELRCDPISGHTALYWYRQSLGQGLEFLIYFQGNSAPDKSGLPSDRFSAERTGGSVSTLTIQRTQQEDSAVYLCASSRRDRGRGTEAFFGQGTRLTVV.

This chain links TRBV25-1 with TRBJ2-7; TRBD1 agrees at 8 bases. The ends lost 5 bases at V and 2 bases at J; junction bases unmatched: 8. The CDR3 is 15 amino acids. In germline, CDR1 is MGHDK, CDR2 SYGVNS. The CDR3 DNA is TGTGCCAGCAGTCCCTCGGTACAGGGGGCCTACGAGCAGTACTTC. It translates to CASSPSVQGAYEQYF.

The gene calls are TRBV5-1 and TRBJ2-7; 8 bases map to TRBD1. V dropped 4 bases and J dropped 3; count of bases not matched to a gene: 9. Germline CDR1 SGHRS, CDR2 YFSETQ. This CDR3 has 15 amino acids. This chain's CDR3 is CASSGPGQGGYEQYF. The CDR3 bases are TGCGCCAGCAGCGGTCCAGGACAGGGAGGCTACGAGCAGTACTTC.

This rearrangement joins TRBV27 to TRBJ1-2; D gene ambiguous. Germline V gene data show CDR1 as MNHEY and CDR2 as SMNVEV (reference sequence). This CDR3 comprises 14 residues. Trimming removed 6 bases from V and 8 bases from J, with 19 bases in between. The chain's CDR3 is CASRNTGSRFGYTF. DNA of the CDR3: TGTGCCAGCAGAAATACCGGTTCACGATTCGGCTACACCTTC.

The chain joins TRBV19 to TRBJ2-5; no clear D gene. In germline, CDR1 is LNHDA, CDR2 SQIVND (reference sequence). The CDR3 runs to 11 residues. V was trimmed by 8 bases and J by 2 bases, leaving 6 bases between them. In DNA form, the CDR3 reads TGTGCCAGTTTTTCACAAGAGACCCAGTACTTC. Protein sequence: CASFSQETQYF.

This chain links TRBV27 with TRBJ2-7; 13 nucleotides agree with TRBD2. The CDR3 length is 15 residues. The V segment lost 8 bases and the J segment 5 bases; nucleotides outside the gene matches: 9. The germline V gene has CDR1 MNHEY and CDR2 SMNVEV (reference sequence). CDR3 nucleotide sequence: TGTGCCAGCGGGGTCCGGACTAGCGGGAGCCACGAGCAGTACTTC. It encodes CASGVRTSGSHEQYF.

CDR3 loop: CASSSQGGDTEAFF. The CDR3 DNA reads TGCGCCAGCAGCAGTCAAGGGGGGGACACTGAAGCTTTCTTT. V gene TRBV5-1 combines with J gene TRBJ1-1; a weak D match, TRBD1 (6 bases). V gave up 4 bases and J gave up 3 bases, with 13 bases separating them. The length of the CDR3 is 14 residues. The germline gives CDR1 SGHRS, CDR2 YFSETQ. The whole variable domain, remainder taken from reference TRBV5-1 and TRBJ1-1, is KAGVTQTPRYLIKTRGQQVTLSCSPISGHRSVSWYQQTPGQGLQFLFEYFSETQRNKGNFPGRFSGRQFSNSRSEMNVSTLELGDSALYLCASSSQGGDTEAFFGQGTRLTVV.

The CDR3 protein is CASSLAGASYNEQFF. CDR3 coding DNA: TGTGCCAGCAGTTTAGCGGGGGCCTCCTACAATGAGCAGTTCTTC. The genes are TRBV6-5 and TRBJ2-1, with 9 positions matching TRBD2. Germline V gene lookup returns CDR1 MNHEY and CDR2 SVGAGI. Trimming cost V 4 bases and J 0 bases; bases outside gene matches: 1. The CDR3 covers 15 residues.

The chain carries TRBV5-4 and TRBJ2-1; 7 positions agree with TRBD2. V shed 10 bases and J 5 bases; nucleotides not matched to a gene: 9. The CDR3 loop spans 13 amino acids. Looked up from germline, CDR1 is SGHNT and CDR2 is YYREEE (reference sequence). The CDR3 loop reads CALSRGTNNEQFF. The DNA of the CDR3 is TGTGCCCTTAGCCGGGGGACTAACAATGAGCAGTTCTTC.

V is TRBV19 and J is TRBJ2-7; tentatively, D is TRBD1 (6 bases). V lost 5 bases to trimming and J lost 3 bases, with 17 bases between them. The germline CDR1 and CDR2 sequences are LNHDA and SQIVND (reference sequence). The CDR3 extends over 15 amino acids. The CDR3 loop reads CASSLRPHRDYEQYF. The CDR3 bases are TGTGCCAGTAGTTTAAGGCCCCACAGGGACTACGAGCAGTACTTC.

This chain uses TRBV25-1 with TRBJ2-3; possibly TRBD1 for D (6 bases). The germline V gene encodes CDR1 MGHDK and CDR2 SYGVNS. The CDR3 has 15 residues. Trimming removed 2 bases at V and 5 bases at J, with 14 bases between. The CDR3 DNA reads as TGTGCCAGCAGTGAACCAACAGGGTCTGGAGATACGCAGTATTTT. This sequence encodes CASSEPTGSGDTQYF.

CDR3 amino acids: CASSPPGTGYPTGELFF. CDR3 nucleotides: TGCGCCAGCAGCCCACCCGGGACAGGGTATCCAACCGGGGAGCTGTTTTTT. The chain links TRBV5-1 to TRBJ2-2; TRBD1 matches at 9 bases. The CDR3 has 17 residues. CDR1 SGHRS and CDR2 YFSETQ come from the germline V gene. V dropped 4 bases and J dropped 5; count of bases not matched to a gene: 12.

The chain joins TRBV18 to TRBJ2-5, with TRBD1 matching 7 bases. Germline CDR1 and CDR2: KGHSH and LQKENI. V was clipped by 1 base and J by 5 bases; unmatched bases: 7. The CDR3 has 15 residues. The CDR3 loop reads CASSPRRTGLETQYF. DNA of the CDR3: TGTGCCAGCTCACCACGGCGGACAGGTCTTGAGACCCAGTACTTC.

This chain links TRBV5-1 with TRBJ2-7; a possible D gene is TRBD1 (5 bases). V gave up 0 bases and J gave up 2 bases, with 9 bases separating them. The V gene's germline CDR1 is SGHRS and CDR2 YFSETQ. The CDR3 is made up of 14 amino acids. CDR3 residues: CASSLAGYTYEQYF. Here the CDR3 DNA reads TGCGCCAGCAGCTTGGCAGGGTACACCTACGAGCAGTACTTC.

This clone has ten or more counts. The chain couples TRBV5-1 to TRBJ1-2, with a tentative D call TRBD1 (6 bases). Germline V gene data show CDR1 as SGHRS and CDR2 as YFSETQ. The CDR3 consists of 14 residues. The V and J ends lost 6 bases and 8 bases respectively, with 20 bases between them. CDR3 DNA: TGCGCCAGCACCCTGGAGAGAGGGGGAGAGGGCTACACCTTC. Translated, it gives CASTLERGGEGYTF.

The chain uses TRBV25-1 and TRBJ2-3; possible D gene TRBD1, 5 bases. From germline, CDR1 is MGHDK and CDR2 SYGVNS. Trimming pared 7 bases from V and 1 base from J, leaving 9 bases between. The CDR3 is 13 amino acids. Written as DNA, the CDR3 is TGTGCCAGCACGGGCAGGGGCACAGATACGCAGTATTTT. This sequence encodes CASTGRGTDTQYF.

The DNA for the CDR3 is TGTGCCAGCAGTGATACCAGGGGATCGATTCTCTACGAGCAGTACTTC. Amino acid sequence: CASSDTRGSILYEQYF. This chain uses TRBV6-1 with TRBJ2-7, with D perhaps matching TRBD1 (6 bases). Germline values: CDR1 MNHNS, CDR2 SASEGT. V lost 3 bases and J lost 3, with 18 bases in between. The CDR3 is 16 amino acids.

This clone was found once. This chain joins TRBV6-6 and TRBJ2-5; the D gene is possibly TRBD1 (6 bases). CDR1 and CDR2 (germline): MNHNY, SVGAGI (reference sequence). This CDR3 region has 14 residues. V was cut by 0 bases and J by 3 bases, with 8 bases left in between. CDR3 region: CASSYSNREETQYF. Here the CDR3 DNA reads TGTGCCAGCAGTTACTCCAACAGGGAAGAGACCCAGTACTTC.

The V gene is TRBV19, the J gene TRBJ2-2; D possibly corresponds to TRBD2 (5 bases). V was cut by 5 bases and J by 4 bases, with 17 bases left in between. CDR1 is LNHDA, CDR2 SQIVND, per germline (reference sequence). CDR3 length equals 16 residues. The chain's CDR3 is CASSLTRLGGTGELFF. DNA for the CDR3: TGTGCCAGTAGTCTAACTAGATTGGGTGGCACCGGGGAGCTGTTTTTT.

This rearrangement joins TRBV18 to TRBJ1-5, with D possibly being TRBD1 (5 bases). With 2 bases removed from V and 7 bases from J, the gap between germline ends came to 12 bases. Germline CDR1 and CDR2: KGHSH and LQKENI. This CDR3 region has 14 residues. The CDR3 nucleotides are TGTGCCAGCTCACCAGGGGGGGGAGACCAGCCCCAGCATTTT. Translation gives CASSPGGGDQPQHF.

This clone was recorded once. The chain uses TRBV6-6 and TRBJ1-1, with D hard to call. V lost 6 bases and J 2 bases, leaving 13 bases between the germline ends. Germline-derived CDR1 and CDR2 are MNHNY and SVGAGI (reference sequence). The CDR3 spans 14 residues. CDR3 protein: CASSHNTANTEAFF. In DNA form, the CDR3 reads TGTGCCAGCAGCCATAACACAGCTAACACTGAAGCTTTCTTT.

V and J are TRBV27 and TRBJ2-5; D remains ambiguous. Germline V gene lookup returns CDR1 MNHEY and CDR2 SMNVEV (reference sequence). The length of the CDR3 is 13 residues. V gave up 4 bases and J gave up 0 bases, with 6 bases separating them. The CDR3 DNA follows: TGTGCCAGCAGTTGGCTGAACCAAGAGACCCAGTACTTC. Translation: CASSWLNQETQYF.

CDR3 DNA: TGCAGCGTTTGGGGGACAGGGGGCGATAAAAGGGAGCTGTTTTTT. Amino acids: CSVWGTGGDKRELFF. The rearrangement uses TRBV29-1 and TRBJ2-2, with 12 bases lining up with TRBD1. This CDR3 region has 15 residues. Germline assignment: CDR1 SQVTM and CDR2 ANQGSEA. V shed 5 bases, J shed 9 bases, and the junction held 10 bases outside the gene matches.

The rearrangement joins TRBV4-1 to TRBJ2-1; D might be TRBD2 (6 bases). The V end was cut by 4 bases, the J end by 5 bases, with 12 bases between. Germline lookup yields CDR1 MGHRA and CDR2 YSYEKL. CDR3 length equals 14 residues. The CDR3 DNA follows: TGCGCCAGCAGCCGGGGGACTGGGGACAATGAGCAGTTCTTC. As protein: CASSRGTGDNEQFF.

CDR3 in DNA: TGTGCCAGCAGTTCCGGGACAGGGTCCTACGAGCAGTACTTC. Protein: CASSSGTGSYEQYF. V is TRBV28 and J is TRBJ2-7, with 9 bases matching TRBD1. Germline lookup yields CDR1 MDHEN and CDR2 SYDVKM. CDR3 length: 14 amino acids. The ends lost 4 bases at V and 1 base at J; junction bases unmatched: 2.

V usage is TRBV30 and J usage is TRBJ2-3; 12 nucleotides agree with TRBD2. After removal of 2 bases from V and 5 bases from J, the junction contained 8 bases not matched to a gene. The CDR3 is 16 residues long. Germline V CDR1 and CDR2: GTSNPN, SVGIG (reference sequence). The CDR3 DNA reads as TGTGCCTGGAGTCGGGAACTAGCGGGAGGAAAAGATACGCAGTATTTT. Amino acid sequence: CAWSRELAGGKDTQYF.

This clone was found once. The chain recombines TRBV13 with TRBJ2-3; the match to TRBD1 covers 10 bases. Per the germline V gene, CDR1 is PRHDT and CDR2 is FYEKMQ (reference sequence). Losses at the gene ends were 6 bases for V and 5 bases for J; bases not matched to a gene: 11. CDR3 length: 16 residues. CDR3 protein: CASSPGRGQGKDTQYF. The CDR3 bases are TGTGCCAGCAGTCCGGGGAGGGGACAGGGGAAAGATACGCAGTATTTT.

With regard to this clone: One junction end disagrees with the germline gene, perhaps due to a read error. This rearrangement joins TRBV6-1 to TRBJ2-7; 7 positions agree with TRBD1. Germline loops: CDR1 MNHNS, CDR2 SASEGT. CDR3 length equals 14 residues. CDR3 nucleotides: TGTGCTAGCACCTCAGGGGGTAAACCCTACGAGCAGTACTTC. Translating it yields CASTSGGKPYEQYF.

The gene calls are TRBV6-5 and TRBJ1-2; D perhaps matches TRBD1 (5 bases). The CDR3 length is 14 residues. V was pared by 0 bases and J by 8 bases, with 13 bases between. In germline, CDR1 is MNHEY, CDR2 SVGAGI. CDR3 in amino acids: CASSYSGGERGYTF. For the CDR3, the DNA is TGTGCCAGCAGTTACTCAGGAGGGGAGCGCGGCTACACCTTC.